The 28 T cell receptor beta chains below come from one sample, sequenced in a study of shared clonotypes between healthy human individuals. Some clones are missing from TCRdb's copy, which holds only in-frame ones; the method was immunoSEQ multiplex PCR. The sample has roughly 1,600,000 clones, just under 99% seen once; the top ten hold around 0.38%. Sequencing used naive CD4+ T cells sorted from blood. This sample's subset: CD45RA+ positively selected. These TCRs come from a man aged 25 to 40 in good health.

The rearrangement links TRBV28 to TRBJ2-5; 7 positions match TRBD1. Germline assignment: CDR1 MDHEN and CDR2 SYDVKM. The CDR3 is 13 amino acids. J gave up 5 bases and V 7 bases, and 7 bases lay outside the gene matches. The CDR3, as DNA: TGTGCCAGCAATCTAGGGGGCCGTGAGACCCAGTACTTC. Translation gives CASNLGGRETQYF.

With regard to this clone: The junction and the germline gene differ at one end; a read error may be behind it. J is TRBJ2-3 and V is TRBV7-2, with 7 bases fitting TRBD1. Germline CDR1 is SGHTA and CDR2 is FQGNSA. The CDR3 runs to 13 residues. The CDR3 loop reads CASSLASSTGAVF. In DNA form, the CDR3 reads TGTGCCAGCAGCTTAGCATCATCTACAGGGGCTGTTTTT.

The chain joins TRBV25-1 to TRBJ2-5; D ambiguous. The CDR3 spans 15 residues. Germline V CDR1 and CDR2: MGHDK, SYGVNS. Trimming stripped 4 bases from V and 5 bases from J, with 17 bases between. Here the CDR3 reads CASSVSRPGGETQYF. The CDR3 region has the DNA TGTGCCAGCAGTGTTTCCCGGCCAGGCGGTGAGACCCAGTACTTC.

With regard to this clone: The same CDR3 can be traced to other DNA sequences in this sample. The chain employs TRBV27 and TRBJ2-6; D is undetermined. V gave up 5 bases and J gave up 0 bases, with 2 bases separating them. CDR1 is MNHEY and CDR2 is SMNVEV in the germline V gene (reference sequence). The CDR3 loop spans 13 amino acids. The CDR3 DNA sequence: TGTGCCAGCAGTGTCTCTGGGGCCAACGTCCTGACTTTC. Encoded protein: CASSVSGANVLTF.

This chain connects TRBV9 to TRBJ2-5, with 10 bases that match TRBD1. The CDR3 extends over 15 amino acids. The V gene end was trimmed by 1 base and the J gene end by 5 bases; junction bases not matched to a gene: 5. Germline CDR1 SGDLS, CDR2 YYNGEE. The CDR3 DNA follows: TGTGCCAGCAGCGTAACTGGACAGGGGGTGGAGACCCAGTACTTC. Translation gives CASSVTGQGVETQYF.

The genes are TRBV18 and TRBJ1-1; perhaps TRBD1 as D (6 bases). V lost 2 bases, J lost 1 base, and 11 bases lay in between. The germline V gene has CDR1 KGHSH and CDR2 LQKENI. The length of the CDR3 is 15 residues. CDR3 in DNA: TGTGCCAGCTCACCAACCCCAGGGGAGAACACTGAAGCTTTCTTT. Translation: CASSPTPGENTEAFF.

The genes are TRBV5-4 and TRBJ2-2; D call uncertain. CDR1 is SGHNT, CDR2 YYREEE, per germline (reference sequence). The CDR3 extends over 15 amino acids. Trimming stripped 0 bases from V and 0 bases from J, with 6 bases between. The DNA for the CDR3 is TGTGCCAGCAGCTTGGGCGGTTCGAACACCGGGGAGCTGTTTTTT. This gives the protein CASSLGGSNTGELFF.

CDR3 nucleotide sequence: TGTGCCAGCAGCCCTAGGGACAGGGTTGGCGAAAAACTGTTTTTT. Amino acids: CASSPRDRVGEKLFF. The chain employs TRBV7-9 and TRBJ1-4, with 9 bases that match TRBD1. V lost 5 bases, J lost 8 bases, and 9 bases stayed unmatched. Germline V gene lookup returns CDR1 SEHNR and CDR2 FQNEAQ (reference sequence). This CDR3 comprises 15 residues. Using reference TRBV7-9 and TRBJ1-4 for the parts outside the CDR3, the full variable domain is DTGVSQNPRHKITKRGQNVTFRCDPISEHNRLYWYRQTLGQGPEFLTYFQNEAQLEKSRLLSDRFSAERPKGSFSTLEIQRTEQGDSAMYLCASSPRDRVGEKLFFGSGTQLSVL.

For this clone: This specimen includes other DNA sequences encoding the same CDR3. The V gene is TRBV5-1, the J gene TRBJ2-3; the D is unclear. The CDR3 is 14 amino acids. Trimming cost V 2 bases and J 3 bases, with 10 bases left between them. Germline CDR1 reads SGHRS; CDR2 reads YFSETQ. CDR3 protein: CASSLTGITDTQYF. CDR3 nucleotides: TGCGCCAGCAGCTTAACGGGCATTACAGATACGCAGTATTTT. Supplemented by reference TRBV5-1 and TRBJ2-3, the full variable domain reads KAGVTQTPRYLIKTRGQQVTLSCSPISGHRSVSWYQQTPGQGLQFLFEYFSETQRNKGNFPGRFSGRQFSNSRSEMNVSTLELGDSALYLCASSLTGITDTQYFGPGTRLTVL.

The gene calls are TRBV5-1 and TRBJ1-2, with D possibly TRBD1 on 6 matching bases. The germline gives CDR1 SGHRS, CDR2 YFSETQ. The CDR3 is made up of 14 amino acids. The V gene lost 3 bases and the J gene lost 5 bases, with 14 bases spanning the gap. CDR3 loop: CASSYLAQGYGYTF. The CDR3 coding sequence is TGCGCCAGCAGCTACCTCGCGCAGGGGTATGGCTACACCTTC. The entire variable domain, with the rest obtained from reference TRBV5-1 and TRBJ1-2, is as follows: KAGVTQTPRYLIKTRGQQVTLSCSPISGHRSVSWYQQTPGQGLQFLFEYFSETQRNKGNFPGRFSGRQFSNSRSEMNVSTLELGDSALYLCASSYLAQGYGYTFGSGTRLTVV.

The rearrangement joins TRBV28 to TRBJ1-1; D remains unclear. This CDR3 has 12 residues. Germline CDR1 is MDHEN and CDR2 is SYDVKM. V was shortened by 4 bases and J by 9 bases, with 12 bases between the two germline ends. The CDR3 DNA sequence: TGTGCCAGCAGTTCCAACCTAAGACAAGCTTTCTTT. Its translation is CASSSNLRQAFF.

In DNA form, the CDR3 reads TGTGCCAGCAGTCGGGCCCACACAGATACGCAGTATTTT. This sequence encodes CASSRAHTDTQYF. This rearrangement joins TRBV2 to TRBJ2-3; unclear D gene. V dropped 5 bases and J dropped 2 bases, with 8 bases sitting between them. Germline CDR1 reads SNHLY; CDR2 reads FYNNEI. The CDR3 spans 13 residues.

J is TRBJ2-1 and V is TRBV5-5, with 9 bases lining up with TRBD1. J lost 4 bases, V lost 3 bases, and 5 bases had no gene match. The CDR3 runs 15 residues. Germline V CDR1 and CDR2: SGHKS, YYEKEE (reference sequence). The CDR3 sequence is CASSSQGAGYNEQFF. CDR3 coding DNA: TGTGCCAGCAGCTCACAGGGGGCAGGATACAATGAGCAGTTCTTC.

V usage is TRBV5-6 and J usage is TRBJ1-2; D may be TRBD1 (5 bases). The CDR3 has 13 residues. CDR1 SGHDT and CDR2 YYEEEE come from the germline V gene. Trimming removed 5 bases at V and 6 bases at J, with 14 bases between. Here the CDR3 reads CASRLTAADGYTF. CDR3 bases: TGTGCCAGCAGGCTGACAGCGGCAGATGGCTACACCTTC.

V gene TRBV27 combines with J gene TRBJ2-7; 12 bases line up with TRBD2. Germline-derived CDR1 and CDR2 are MNHEY and SMNVEV (reference sequence). The CDR3 is 17 amino acids. Trimming at V came to 10 bases and at J to 1 base, leaving 14 bases not matched to a gene. The chain's CDR3 is CAIERGLAGSSSYEQYF. CDR3 DNA: TGTGCCATCGAAAGAGGACTAGCGGGGAGTTCGTCCTACGAGCAGTACTTC.

The V gene is TRBV5-5, the J gene TRBJ1-4, with no clear D. CDR1 is SGHKS and CDR2 is YYEKEE in the germline V gene (reference sequence). V was trimmed by 4 bases and J by 3 bases, leaving 16 bases between them. CDR3 length: 16 residues. The CDR3 region is CASSEDLTGANEKLFF. Here the CDR3 DNA reads TGTGCCAGCAGCGAAGACCTCACTGGGGCTAATGAAAAACTGTTTTTT.

The chain combines TRBV27 with TRBJ2-1; D may be TRBD1 or TRBD2 (5 bases each). The V and J ends lost 6 bases and 8 bases respectively, with 23 bases between them. CDR1 is MNHEY and CDR2 is SMNVEV in the germline V gene (reference sequence). This CDR3 contains 16 residues. The CDR3 bases are TGTGCCAGCAGAGGTGGGAAGGGACGTGCTAAAGATGAGCAGTTCTTC. It codes for CASRGGKGRAKDEQFF.

The chain carries TRBV18 and TRBJ2-7; the match to TRBD1 covers 12 bases. This CDR3 has 14 amino acids. J gave up 4 bases and V 8 bases, and 6 bases lay outside the gene matches. CDR1 KGHSH and CDR2 LQKENI come from the germline V gene. The CDR3 loop reads CASHGTGGLYEQYF. The CDR3 DNA reads as TGTGCCAGCCACGGGACAGGGGGCTTATACGAGCAGTACTTC.

Worth noting for this clone: At the DNA level, this CDR3 is encoded by other sequences in the same sample as well. The rearrangement uses TRBV7-2 and TRBJ1-1; 9 bases match TRBD1. The germline V gene encodes CDR1 SGHTA and CDR2 FQGNSA. The CDR3 covers 14 residues. The ends lost 3 bases at V and 1 base at J; junction bases unmatched: 0. In DNA, the CDR3 is TGTGCCAGCAGCTTGGGACAGGGGAACACTGAAGCTTTCTTT. The encoded protein is CASSLGQGNTEAFF.

The rearrangement links TRBV11-3 to TRBJ2-3, with 8 bases aligning to TRBD2. The V segment lost 3 bases and the J segment 4 bases; nucleotides outside the gene matches: 6. The CDR3 sequence is 15 residues long. Looked up from germline, CDR1 is SGHNT and CDR2 is YENEEA. CDR3 sequence reads: CASSLGLVDSDTQYF. The CDR3 nucleotides read TGTGCCAGCAGCTTGGGACTAGTGGACTCAGATACGCAGTATTTT.

J is TRBJ2-7 and V is TRBV30; no reliable D call. Germline CDR1 GTSNPN, CDR2 SVGIG (reference sequence). The ends were cut back, 2 bases at V and 1 base at J, with 6 bases in the middle. This CDR3 has 12 residues. CDR3 nucleotides: TGTGCCTGGAGTAAGACTTCCTACGAGCAGTACTTC. The encoded protein is CAWSKTSYEQYF.

The chain joins TRBV6-5 to TRBJ1-1; D uncertain. CDR1 and CDR2 (germline): MNHEY, SVGAGI. Trimming took 6 bases from V and 8 from J, leaving 13 bases between them. There are 12 residues in the CDR3. Written as DNA, the CDR3 is TGTGCCAGCAGCAATGTCCGCACCGAAGCTTTCTTT. It is translated as CASSNVRTEAFF.

The rearrangement links TRBV5-4 to TRBJ2-1, with D uncertain. The CDR3 sequence is 13 residues long. Per the germline V gene, CDR1 is SGHNT and CDR2 is YYREEE (reference sequence). V lost 0 bases to trimming and J lost 9 bases, with 10 bases between them. CDR3 sequence: CASSLDLAPEQFF. As DNA, the CDR3 is TGTGCCAGCAGCTTGGATTTGGCCCCTGAGCAGTTCTTC. The variable domain in full, with the rest retrieved from reference TRBV5-4 and TRBJ2-1, is ETGVTQSPTHLIKTRGQQVTLRCSSQSGHNTVSWYQQALGQGPQFIFQYYREEENGRGNFPPRFSGLQFPNYSSELNVNALELDDSALYLCASSLDLAPEQFFGPGTRLTVL.

To note about this clone: This sample also contains other DNA sequences that code for the same CDR3. This sequence joins TRBV6-5 and TRBJ2-3, with TRBD2 matching 7 bases. V dropped 2 bases and J dropped 1; count of bases not matched to a gene: 3. The germline V gene encodes CDR1 MNHEY and CDR2 SVGAGI. This CDR3 region has 15 residues. CDR3 sequence (DNA): TGTGCCAGCAGTTACGGGGGAGGGGGCACAGATACGCAGTATTTT. Translating gives CASSYGGGGTDTQYF.

The J gene is TRBJ2-2, the V gene TRBV6-1; a weak D match, TRBD1 (6 bases). CDR3 length: 13 amino acids. Looked up from germline, CDR1 is MNHNS and CDR2 is SASEGT. V shed 3 bases and J shed 9 bases, with 11 bases lying between them. CDR3 residues: CASSEQGLRELFF. DNA for the CDR3: TGTGCCAGCAGTGAGCAGGGGCTAAGGGAGCTGTTTTTT.

V gene TRBV28 combines with J gene TRBJ1-2, with unresolved D. The CDR3 consists of 15 residues. The germline CDR1 and CDR2 sequences are MDHEN and SYDVKM. V lost 7 bases, J lost 4 bases, and 19 bases lay in between. The CDR3 loop reads CASNLGRGRTYGYTF. The CDR3, as DNA: TGTGCCAGCAATCTAGGACGCGGTAGGACCTATGGCTACACCTTC.

CDR3 bases: TGTGCCAGCAGTCCAACCGGGACAGGGGCTGAAAAACTGTTTTTT. Its protein product is CASSPTGTGAEKLFF. The chain is built from TRBV27 and TRBJ1-4; 10 nucleotides agree with TRBD1. The CDR3 has 15 residues. J gave up 7 bases and V 5 bases, and 7 bases lay outside the gene matches. Germline assignment: CDR1 MNHEY and CDR2 SMNVEV (reference sequence).

The V gene is TRBV5-1, the J gene TRBJ2-1; 8 bases map to TRBD2. The ends lost 8 bases at V and 8 bases at J; junction bases unmatched: 15. The length of the CDR3 is 15 residues. Germline V gives CDR1 SGHRS, CDR2 YFSETQ. For the CDR3, the DNA is TGCGCCAGTACCCCCTACGGGAGGGTTGCCCATGAGCAGTTCTTC. Its protein product is CASTPYGRVAHEQFF.